The present entry profiles one T cell receptor (beta chain) with its context. Its antigen is undetermined. Repertoires were generated with immunoSEQ multiplex PCR, while TCRdb's copy carries only in-frame clones and drops some. This sample has around 450,000 clones, with roughly 89% found just once. CDR1 is MDHEN and CDR2 is SYDVKM in the germline V gene. V lost 5 bases and J lost 7; bases outside the gene matches: 10. There are 15 residues in the CDR3. Treatment given: approximately 18 received Ad26.COV2.S at low or high dose, single or two shots; several received placebo; per-sample allocation not given. Sampling was done on day 63 after the first vaccine or placebo injection. Immunization relied on an Ad26 vector, which expressed Wuhan-strain SARS-CoV-2 spike. The sample belongs to a study of Ad26.COV2.S vaccination and SARS-CoV-2 variants. Study-level information: Intramuscular Ad26.COV2.S doses were given once or twice, 56 days apart.

Study-level findings and limits: TCR breadth and depth estimates may have understated total T cell responses. Spike-specific TCR breadth ran higher among vaccine recipients than placebo recipients.

V gene TRBV28 combines with J gene TRBJ1-3; 8 bases are a match to TRBD1. The source of this sequence is a person aged 18 to 65 who received the Ad26.COV2.S COVID-19 vaccine or a placebo. Sequences were derived from peripheral blood, sampled in a trial of Ad26.COV2.S vaccine versus placebo. CDR3 in amino acids: CASSTPRTGWNTIYF. The CDR3 DNA is TGTGCCAGCAGTACCCCCAGGACAGGGTGGAACACCATATATTTT.